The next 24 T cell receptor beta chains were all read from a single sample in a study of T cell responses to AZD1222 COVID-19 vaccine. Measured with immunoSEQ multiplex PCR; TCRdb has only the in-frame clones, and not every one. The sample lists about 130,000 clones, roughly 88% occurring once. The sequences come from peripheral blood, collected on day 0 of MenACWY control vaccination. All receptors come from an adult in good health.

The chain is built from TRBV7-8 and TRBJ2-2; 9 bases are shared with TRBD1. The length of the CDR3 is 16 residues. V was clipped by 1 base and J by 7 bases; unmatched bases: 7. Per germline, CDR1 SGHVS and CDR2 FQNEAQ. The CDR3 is CASSLGHRGQIGELFF. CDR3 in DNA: TGTGCCAGCAGCTTAGGGCACAGGGGGCAGATCGGGGAGCTGTTTTTT.

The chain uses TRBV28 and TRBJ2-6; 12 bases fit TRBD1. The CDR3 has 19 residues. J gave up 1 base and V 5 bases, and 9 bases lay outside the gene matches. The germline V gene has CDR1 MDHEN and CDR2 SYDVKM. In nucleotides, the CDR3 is TGTGCCAGCAGTCCCCGGGGACAGGGGGCTTCATCTGGGGCCAACGTCCTGACTTTC. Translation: CASSPRGQGASSGANVLTF.

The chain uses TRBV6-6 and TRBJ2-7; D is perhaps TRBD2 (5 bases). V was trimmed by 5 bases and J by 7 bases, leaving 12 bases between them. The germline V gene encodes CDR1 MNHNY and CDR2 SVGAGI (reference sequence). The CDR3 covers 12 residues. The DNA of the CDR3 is TGTGCCAGCAGTACCACCTGGGAGGAGCAGTACTTC. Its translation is CASSTTWEEQYF.

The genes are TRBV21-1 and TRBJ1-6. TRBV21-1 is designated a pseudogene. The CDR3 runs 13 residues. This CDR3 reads CASSKSNNSPLHF. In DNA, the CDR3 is TGTGCCAGCAGCAAAAGTAATAATTCACCCCTCCACTTT.

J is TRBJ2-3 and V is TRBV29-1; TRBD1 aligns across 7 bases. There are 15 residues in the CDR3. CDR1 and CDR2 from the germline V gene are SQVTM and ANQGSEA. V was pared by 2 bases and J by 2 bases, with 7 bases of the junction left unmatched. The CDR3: CSVEYRGPDTDTQYF. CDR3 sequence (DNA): TGCAGCGTTGAATACAGGGGTCCGGACACAGATACGCAGTATTTT.

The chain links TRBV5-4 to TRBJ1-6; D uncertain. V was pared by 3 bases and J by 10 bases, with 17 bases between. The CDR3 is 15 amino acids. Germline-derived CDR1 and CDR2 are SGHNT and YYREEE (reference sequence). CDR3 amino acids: CASSSSTNSRSPLHF. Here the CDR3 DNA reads TGTGCCAGCAGCTCCTCGACAAATAGCAGATCACCCCTCCACTTT. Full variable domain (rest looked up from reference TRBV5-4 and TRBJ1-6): ETGVTQSPTHLIKTRGQQVTLRCSSQSGHNTVSWYQQALGQGPQFIFQYYREEENGRGNFPPRFSGLQFPNYSSELNVNALELDDSALYLCASSSSTNSRSPLHFGNGTRLTVT.

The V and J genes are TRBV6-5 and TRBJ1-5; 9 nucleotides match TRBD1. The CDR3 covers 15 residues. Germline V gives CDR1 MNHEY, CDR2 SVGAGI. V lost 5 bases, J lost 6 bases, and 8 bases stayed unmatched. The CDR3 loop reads CASSQTGGVRQPQHF. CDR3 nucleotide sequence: TGTGCCAGCAGTCAAACAGGGGGCGTGCGTCAGCCCCAGCATTTT.

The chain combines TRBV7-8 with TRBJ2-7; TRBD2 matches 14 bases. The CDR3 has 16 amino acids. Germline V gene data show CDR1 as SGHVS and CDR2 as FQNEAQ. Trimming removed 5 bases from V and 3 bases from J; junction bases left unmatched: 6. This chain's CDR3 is CASSPGTSGSLYEQYF. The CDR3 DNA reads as TGTGCCAGCAGCCCGGGGACTAGCGGGAGCCTCTACGAGCAGTACTTC.

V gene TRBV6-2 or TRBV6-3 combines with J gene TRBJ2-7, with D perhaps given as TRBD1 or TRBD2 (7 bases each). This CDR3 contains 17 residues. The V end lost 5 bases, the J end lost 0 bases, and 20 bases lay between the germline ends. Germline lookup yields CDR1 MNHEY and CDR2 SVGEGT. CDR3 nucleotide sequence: TGTGCCAGCAGTCCACCCCAGGGGGGGGAGAGCTCCTACGAGCAGTACGTC. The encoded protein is CASSPPQGGESSYEQYV.

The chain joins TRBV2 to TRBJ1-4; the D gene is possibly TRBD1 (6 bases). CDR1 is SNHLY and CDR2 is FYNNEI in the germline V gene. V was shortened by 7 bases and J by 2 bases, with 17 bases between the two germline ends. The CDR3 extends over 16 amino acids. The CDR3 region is CASTERDGGTNEKLFF. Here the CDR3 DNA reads TGTGCCAGCACCGAAAGGGATGGGGGCACTAATGAAAAACTGTTTTTT.

CDR3 in DNA: TGTGCCAGCAGCGTATGGGCGAAGTCCTACAATGAGCAGTTCTTC. Translating gives CASSVWAKSYNEQFF. The V gene is TRBV9, the J gene TRBJ2-1; D unclear. Trimming took off 1 base at V and 1 base at J, with 9 bases between the two ends. Germline V gene lookup returns CDR1 SGDLS and CDR2 YYNGEE. The CDR3 spans 15 residues.

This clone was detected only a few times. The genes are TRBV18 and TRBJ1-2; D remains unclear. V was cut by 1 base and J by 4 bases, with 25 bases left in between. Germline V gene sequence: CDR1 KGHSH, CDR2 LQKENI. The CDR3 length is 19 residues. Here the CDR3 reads CASSPRGGGLPAEGYGYTF. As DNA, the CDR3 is TGTGCCAGCTCACCACGAGGAGGAGGTCTCCCGGCGGAGGGCTATGGCTACACCTTC.

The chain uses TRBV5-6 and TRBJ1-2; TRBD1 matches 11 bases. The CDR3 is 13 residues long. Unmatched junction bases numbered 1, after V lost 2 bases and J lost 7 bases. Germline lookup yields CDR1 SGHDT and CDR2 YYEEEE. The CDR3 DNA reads TGTGCCAGCAGCTTCGGGACAGGGGGTGGCTACACCTTC. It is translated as CASSFGTGGGYTF.

The DNA for the CDR3 is TGTGCCAGCAGCTTACTGACTAGCACAGATACGCAGTATTTT. Translating gives CASSLLTSTDTQYF. V usage is TRBV11-2 and J usage is TRBJ2-3; no firm D call. There are 14 residues in the CDR3. V lost 2 bases and J 0 bases, leaving 6 bases between the germline ends. Germline V gives CDR1 SGHAT, CDR2 FQNNGV.

The CDR3 sequence is CASSQDSRTALRDTIYF. The CDR3 DNA follows: TGTGCCAGCAGCCAAGATTCGCGTACAGCATTGAGGGACACCATATATTTT. The chain is built from TRBV3-1 (or the pseudogene TRBV3-2) and TRBJ1-3; D remains unclear. Germline values: CDR1 LGHDT, CDR2 YNNKEL (reference sequence). CDR3 length: 17 amino acids. Trimming cost V 0 bases and J 8 bases, with 20 bases left between them.

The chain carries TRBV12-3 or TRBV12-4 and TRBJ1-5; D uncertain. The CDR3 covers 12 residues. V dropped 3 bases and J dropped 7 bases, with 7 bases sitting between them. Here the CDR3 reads CASSFGLQPQHF. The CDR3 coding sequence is TGTGCCAGCAGTTTTGGGCTCCAGCCCCAGCATTTT.

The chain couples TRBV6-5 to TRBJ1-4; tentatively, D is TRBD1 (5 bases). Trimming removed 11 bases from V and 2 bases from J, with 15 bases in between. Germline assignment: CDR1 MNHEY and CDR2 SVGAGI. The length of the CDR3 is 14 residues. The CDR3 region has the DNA TGTGCCTCCAATACCGGGGCCACTAATGAAAAACTGTTTTTT. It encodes CASNTGATNEKLFF.

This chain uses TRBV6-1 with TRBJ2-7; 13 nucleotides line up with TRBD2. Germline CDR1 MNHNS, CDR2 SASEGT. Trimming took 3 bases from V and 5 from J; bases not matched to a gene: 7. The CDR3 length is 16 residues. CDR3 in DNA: TGTGCCAGCAGTGACGTTTCCGGGACTAGCGGGGACGAGCAGTACGTC. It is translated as CASSDVSGTSGDEQYV.

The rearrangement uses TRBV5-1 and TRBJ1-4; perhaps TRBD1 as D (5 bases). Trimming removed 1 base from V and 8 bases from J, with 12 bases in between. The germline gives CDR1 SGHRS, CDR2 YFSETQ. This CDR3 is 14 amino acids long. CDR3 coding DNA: TGCGCCAGCAGCTTGTCAGGGAAGGGGGAAAAACTGTTTTTT. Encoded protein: CASSLSGKGEKLFF. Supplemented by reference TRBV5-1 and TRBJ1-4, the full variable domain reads KAGVTQTPRYLIKTRGQQVTLSCSPISGHRSVSWYQQTPGQGLQFLFEYFSETQRNKGNFPGRFSGRQFSNSRSEMNVSTLELGDSALYLCASSLSGKGEKLFFGSGTQLSVL.

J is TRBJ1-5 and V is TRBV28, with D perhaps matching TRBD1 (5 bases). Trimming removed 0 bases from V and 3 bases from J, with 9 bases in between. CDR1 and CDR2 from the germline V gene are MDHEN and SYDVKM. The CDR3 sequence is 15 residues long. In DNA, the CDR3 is TGTGCCAGCAGTTTATGGGGGCCGGTCAATCAGCCCCAGCATTTT. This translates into CASSLWGPVNQPQHF. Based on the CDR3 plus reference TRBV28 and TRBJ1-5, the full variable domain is DVKVTQSSRYLVKRTGEKVFLECVQDMDHENMFWYRQDPGLGLRLIYFSYDVKMKEKGDIPEGYSVSREKKERFSLILESASTNQTSMYLCASSLWGPVNQPQHFGDGTRLSIL.

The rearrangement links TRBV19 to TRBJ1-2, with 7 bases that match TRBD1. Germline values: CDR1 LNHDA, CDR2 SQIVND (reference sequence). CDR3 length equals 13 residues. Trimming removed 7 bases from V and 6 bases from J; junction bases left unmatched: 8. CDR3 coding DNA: TGTGCCAGTACGATTACAGGGGAAGATGGCTACACCTTC. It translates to CASTITGEDGYTF.

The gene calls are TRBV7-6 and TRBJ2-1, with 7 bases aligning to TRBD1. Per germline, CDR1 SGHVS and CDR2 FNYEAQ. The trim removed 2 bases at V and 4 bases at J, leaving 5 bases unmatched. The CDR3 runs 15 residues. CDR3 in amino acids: CASSLTGVVYNEQFF. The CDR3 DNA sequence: TGTGCCAGCAGCTTAACAGGGGTAGTATACAATGAGCAGTTCTTC.

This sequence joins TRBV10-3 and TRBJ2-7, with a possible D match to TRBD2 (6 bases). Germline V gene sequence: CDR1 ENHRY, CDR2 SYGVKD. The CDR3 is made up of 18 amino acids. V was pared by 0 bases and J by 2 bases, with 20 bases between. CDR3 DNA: TGTGCCATCAGTGAGTCGGGAGGAGAGGGCTTCGGCCCCTACGAGCAGTACGTC. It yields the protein CAISESGGEGFGPYEQYV.

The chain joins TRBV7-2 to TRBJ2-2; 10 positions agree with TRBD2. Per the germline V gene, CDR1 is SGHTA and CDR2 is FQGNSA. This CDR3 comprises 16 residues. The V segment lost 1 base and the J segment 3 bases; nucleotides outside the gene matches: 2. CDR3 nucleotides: TGTGCCAGCAGCTTAGTAGCGGGAGGTTACACCGGGGAGCTGTTTTTT. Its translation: CASSLVAGGYTGELFF.